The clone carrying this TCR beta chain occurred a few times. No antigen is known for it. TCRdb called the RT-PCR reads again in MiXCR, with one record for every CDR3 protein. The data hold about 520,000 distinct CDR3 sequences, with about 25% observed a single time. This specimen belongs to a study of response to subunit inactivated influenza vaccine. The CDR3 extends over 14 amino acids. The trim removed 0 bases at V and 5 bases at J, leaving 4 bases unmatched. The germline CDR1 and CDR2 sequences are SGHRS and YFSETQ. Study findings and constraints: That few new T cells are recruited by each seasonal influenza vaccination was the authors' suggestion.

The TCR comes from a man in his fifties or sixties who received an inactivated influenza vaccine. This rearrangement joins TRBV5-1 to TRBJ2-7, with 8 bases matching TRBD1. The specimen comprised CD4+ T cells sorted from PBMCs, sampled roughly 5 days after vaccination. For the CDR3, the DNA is TGCGCCAGCAGCTTGGTGGGACAGGCCCACGAGCAGTACTTC. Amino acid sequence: CASSLVGQAHEQYF.